The T cell receptor (beta chain) under discussion was sequenced for a study of blood T cell repertoires in COVID-19. At the level of the study: T cells, B-cell-depleted T cells, or PBMCs provided the cDNA or gDNA that served as material.

This table comes from immunoSEQ multiplex PCR, and its TCRdb copy is limited to in-frame clones, with some not included. The sample lists 150,000 to 200,000 clones, about nine tenths occurring once. Trimming cost V 1 base and J 0 bases, with 10 bases left between them. The CDR3 is made up of 16 amino acids. Germline CDR1 reads SGHRS; CDR2 reads YFSETQ. Sequencing used peripheral blood. The genes are TRBV5-1 and TRBJ1-4, with D possibly TRBD1 on 5 matching bases. The TCR was taken from a man aged 45 to 65 with acute or convalescent COVID-19. CDR3 in DNA: TGCGCCAGCAGCTTGCAGGGCCAGGCAACTAATGAAAAACTGTTTTTT. Protein product: CASSLQGQATNEKLFF.